The 30 T cell receptor beta chains presented below share a single source sample, sequenced in a study of T-cell memory formation after mild COVID-19. TCRdb reprocessed the 5' RACE reads with MiXCR, giving one entry per CDR3 protein. The sample has around 200,000 distinct CDR3 sequences, under 12% seen once. Input material: PBMCs or a T cell subset sorted from them (not recorded which). Receptors originate from a young man who had mild COVID-19 (a few samples of this study predate the infection). Cell type and time point are not known.

V usage is TRBV2 and J usage is TRBJ2-7; no clear D. With 3 bases removed from V and 3 bases from J, the gap between germline ends came to 6 bases. Germline-derived CDR1 and CDR2 are SNHLY and FYNNEI. The CDR3 consists of 12 residues. CDR3 sequence (DNA): TGTGCCAGCAGTGATGCCGGCTACGAGCAGTACTTC. This translates into CASSDAGYEQYF.

At least ten counts were recorded for this clonotype. The chain has TRBV7-8 and TRBJ2-5, with 9 bases identical to TRBD1. The CDR3 consists of 15 residues. Looked up from germline, CDR1 is SGHVS and CDR2 is FQNEAQ. V lost 5 bases to trimming and J lost 5 bases; unmatched junction nucleotides: 9. In nucleotides, the CDR3 is TGTGCCAGCAGCCCGACAGGGGGGGGAGGCGAGACCCAGTACTTC. Translating it yields CASSPTGGGGETQYF.

This clonotype was recorded many times. The gene calls are TRBV5-1 and TRBJ1-6, with D uncertain. This CDR3 region has 14 residues. V was clipped by 0 bases and J by 10 bases, with 11 bases between them. Germline V gene sequence: CDR1 SGHRS, CDR2 YFSETQ. The CDR3, as DNA: TGCGCCAGCAGCTTGGAACAGCCCGGATCACCCCTCCACTTT. It specifies CASSLEQPGSPLHF.

The chain recombines TRBV18 with TRBJ1-3; D not resolved. V was clipped by 4 bases and J by 1 base, with 8 bases between them. This CDR3 comprises 14 residues. CDR1 and CDR2 from the germline V gene are KGHSH and LQKENI. CDR3 in DNA: TGTGCCAGCTCACTTGGTACTTCTGGAAACACCATATATTTT. It is translated as CASSLGTSGNTIYF.

The sample holds a few counts of this clonotype. The rearrangement links TRBV4-3 to TRBJ1-2; weak D call: TRBD1 (6 bases). The germline gives CDR1 LGHNA, CDR2 YSLEER. The CDR3 consists of 15 residues. V was clipped by 0 bases and J by 4 bases, with 12 bases between them. The CDR3 bases are TGCGCCAGCAGCCAAGAAAGGGGGTTCGGCTATGGCTACACCTTC. Protein: CASSQERGFGYGYTF.

The gene calls are TRBV18 and TRBJ1-6; D gene uncertain. CDR1 KGHSH and CDR2 LQKENI come from the germline V gene. This CDR3 comprises 13 residues. The V gene lost 2 bases and the J gene lost 13 bases, with 12 bases spanning the gap. CDR3 loop: CASSPSPNNPLHF. CDR3 bases: TGTGCCAGCTCACCATCCCCGAATAATCCCCTCCACTTT.

This clonotype occurred many times. The chain recombines TRBV7-9 with TRBJ2-3; 11 nucleotides agree with TRBD2. Germline trimming cut 3 bases from V and 7 bases from J; bases unmatched to any gene: 15. This CDR3 has 18 amino acids. From germline, CDR1 is SEHNR and CDR2 FQNEAQ (reference sequence). The CDR3 region is CASSFPLRLAGIVNTQYF. CDR3 bases: TGTGCCAGCAGCTTTCCCCTTCGACTAGCGGGGATTGTGAATACGCAGTATTTT.

The chain employs TRBV9 and TRBJ2-1; D not resolved. CDR1 and CDR2 (germline): SGDLS, YYNGEE. CDR3 length equals 14 residues. Trimming took 0 bases from V and 4 from J, leaving 8 bases between them. The DNA for the CDR3 is TGTGCCAGCAGCGTAGATCCGGTTTACAATGAGCAGTTCTTC. It encodes CASSVDPVYNEQFF.

The chain has TRBV19 and TRBJ1-2; TRBD1 matches at 11 bases. Germline V gene sequence: CDR1 LNHDA, CDR2 SQIVND (reference sequence). Germline trimming cut 6 bases from V and 2 bases from J; bases unmatched to any gene: 5. The CDR3 has 15 residues. Written as DNA, the CDR3 is TGTGCCAGTAGGCGGACAGGGGGCCCAAACTATGGCTACACCTTC. Protein sequence: CASRRTGGPNYGYTF. Full variable domain (remainder filled in from reference TRBV19 and TRBJ1-2): DGGITQSPKYLFRKEGQNVTLSCEQNLNHDAMYWYRQDPGQGLRLIYYSQIVNDFQKGDIAEGYSVSREKKESFPLTVTSAQKNPTAFYLCASRRTGGPNYGYTFGSGTRLTVV.

At least ten counts were recorded for this clonotype. The CDR3 loop reads CASSGGSYNEQFF. Written as DNA, the CDR3 is TGTGCCAGCAGCGGGGGCTCCTACAATGAGCAGTTCTTC. The chain employs TRBV12-3 or TRBV12-4 and TRBJ2-1, with D perhaps matching TRBD2 (6 bases). The CDR3 covers 13 residues. Trimming took off 6 bases at V and 0 bases at J, with 6 bases between the two ends.

This clonotype was found many times. The genes are TRBV5-1 and TRBJ1-1; 7 bases are shared with TRBD1. Germline V gene sequence: CDR1 SGHRS, CDR2 YFSETQ. The CDR3 consists of 13 residues. The V and J ends lost 5 bases and 1 base, in that order; junction bases with no gene match: 2. DNA of the CDR3: TGCGCCAGCAGGAGACAGGGGAACACTGAAGCTTTCTTT. Translation gives CASRRQGNTEAFF.

This clonotype was recorded a few times. This sequence joins TRBV5-1 and TRBJ2-3, with no clear D. CDR3 length: 14 residues. V dropped 1 base and J dropped 6 bases, with 12 bases sitting between them. Germline CDR1 and CDR2: SGHRS and YFSETQ. The CDR3 reads CASSLIPVTDTQYF. In nucleotides, the CDR3 is TGCGCCAGCAGCTTGATTCCGGTCACGGATACGCAGTATTTT.

This rearrangement joins TRBV7-2 to TRBJ2-5; TRBD2 matches at 10 bases. CDR1 SGHTA and CDR2 FQGNSA come from the germline V gene. Trimming removed 3 bases from V and 1 base from J; junction bases left unmatched: 2. The CDR3 has 15 amino acids. The CDR3 reads CASSLASGGQETQYF. The CDR3 nucleotides read TGTGCCAGCAGCTTGGCTAGCGGGGGCCAAGAGACCCAGTACTTC.

The CDR3 region is CASSLARSNTGELFF. CDR3 in DNA: TGTGCCAGCAGCTTAGCCAGGTCCAACACCGGGGAGCTGTTTTTT. V is TRBV11-1 and J is TRBJ2-2; D is uncertain. From germline, CDR1 is SGHAT and CDR2 FQDESV (reference sequence). The CDR3 is 15 residues long. The V gene lost 0 bases and the J gene lost 2 bases, with 7 bases spanning the gap. Using reference TRBV11-1 and TRBJ2-2 for the parts outside the CDR3, the full variable domain is EAEVAQSPRYKITEKSQAVAFWCDPISGHATLYWYRQILGQGPELLVQFQDESVVDDSQLPKDRFSAERLKGVDSTLKIQPAELGDSAMYLCASSLARSNTGELFFGEGSRLTVL.

This clonotype occurred many times. The rearrangement uses TRBV5-4 and TRBJ1-1, with D possibly being TRBD1 (6 bases). Trimming pared 4 bases from V and 7 bases from J, leaving 17 bases between. Germline values: CDR1 SGHNT, CDR2 YYREEE (reference sequence). There are 14 residues in the CDR3. Here the CDR3 DNA reads TGTGCCAGCAGCCCTTCTGGGACAAACCTTGAAGCTTTCTTT. Translated: CASSPSGTNLEAFF.

CDR3: CAWTGRVQETQYF. DNA for the CDR3: TGTGCCTGGACGGGTAGAGTCCAAGAGACCCAGTACTTC. J is TRBJ2-5 and V is TRBV30; D unresolved. Germline-derived CDR1 and CDR2 are GTSNPN and SVGIG (reference sequence). The CDR3 runs to 13 residues. V lost 4 bases to trimming and J lost 1 base, with 10 bases between them.

The genes are TRBV3-1 and TRBJ2-6; D is perhaps TRBD1 (5 bases). V lost 0 bases, J lost 2 bases, and 14 bases lay in between. Looked up from germline, CDR1 is LGHDT and CDR2 is YNNKEL (reference sequence). The CDR3 consists of 18 residues. The CDR3 sequence: CASSQEGSRGPGANVLTF. The CDR3 DNA follows: TGTGCCAGCAGCCAAGAAGGAAGTAGGGGCCCTGGGGCCAACGTCCTGACTTTC.

The chain uses TRBV7-2 and TRBJ2-7; possibly TRBD1 for D (5 bases). The CDR3 spans 14 residues. V was cut by 8 bases and J by 0 bases, with 14 bases left in between. CDR1 and CDR2 from the germline V gene are SGHTA and FQGNSA. The CDR3 sequence is CASRTGYSSYEQYF. Written as DNA, the CDR3 is TGTGCCAGCCGAACAGGTTATAGCTCCTACGAGCAGTACTTC.

This clonotype was seen a few times. J is TRBJ2-2 and V is TRBV27, with TRBD1 as a possible D gene (5 bases). In germline, CDR1 is MNHEY, CDR2 SMNVEV (reference sequence). Trimming stripped 8 bases from V and 1 base from J, with 11 bases between. This CDR3 region has 14 residues. Written as DNA, the CDR3 is TGTGCCAGCCGAAGAGGACAGAACACCGGGGAGCTGTTTTTT. Translated, it gives CASRRGQNTGELFF.

This clonotype showed up many times. A junction boundary mismatches the germline segment, possibly from a read error. The V and J genes are TRBV7-7 and TRBJ2-3; TRBD2 might be the D (8 bases). CDR3 size: 17 residues. CDR1 and CDR2 (germline): SSHAT, FNYEAQ (reference sequence). As DNA, the CDR3 is TGTGCTAGCAGCGCAGCGGGGGACAGCCTTAGAGCAGATACGCAGTATTTT. As protein: CASSAAGDSLRADTQYF.

The chain is built from TRBV29-1 and TRBJ2-1, with 14 bases identical to TRBD2. The ends lost 5 bases at V and 5 bases at J; junction bases unmatched: 8. This CDR3 comprises 16 residues. The germline CDR1 and CDR2 sequences are SQVTM and ANQGSEA. The CDR3 loop reads CSVFRTSGGSHNEQFF. CDR3 in DNA: TGCAGCGTTTTTCGGACTAGCGGGGGGTCCCACAATGAGCAGTTCTTC.

Many counts were recorded for this clonotype. The V and J genes are TRBV4-3 and TRBJ1-1, with D possibly matching TRBD1 (5 bases). The germline CDR1 and CDR2 sequences are LGHNA and YSLEER. The CDR3 runs 16 residues. V was shortened by 1 base and J by 5 bases, with 17 bases between the two germline ends. In DNA, the CDR3 is TGCGCCAGCAGCCAAGGTCCGGGCCAGGGAAAGACTGAAGCTTTCTTT. Translating it yields CASSQGPGQGKTEAFF.

This clonotype was picked up a small number of times. The rearrangement links TRBV24-1 to TRBJ1-4, with D maybe TRBD1 (5 bases). CDR3 size: 15 residues. V lost 2 bases and J 7 bases, leaving 13 bases between the germline ends. CDR1 KGHDR and CDR2 SFDVKD come from the germline V gene. The CDR3 bases are TGTGCCACCAGTGATTCCGCAGGGCTGGTTGAAAAACTGTTTTTT. Translation: CATSDSAGLVEKLFF.

V is TRBV12-3 or TRBV12-4 and J is TRBJ2-5, with 8 nucleotides matching TRBD1. The CDR3 consists of 14 residues. J was trimmed by 5 bases and V by 8 bases; bases with no gene match: 10. CDR3 sequence: CASAPTGARETQYF. The DNA of the CDR3 is TGTGCCAGCGCTCCGACAGGGGCGAGGGAGACCCAGTACTTC.

V usage is TRBV10-3 and J usage is TRBJ2-1; no clear D. Germline CDR1 and CDR2: ENHRY and SYGVKD. V dropped 0 bases and J dropped 8 bases, with 5 bases sitting between them. The length of the CDR3 is 12 residues. CDR3 bases: TGTGCCATCAGTGAGTCTTCCTATGAGCAGTTCTTC. Amino acid sequence: CAISESSYEQFF.

This clonotype was observed many times. The chain combines TRBV4-2 with TRBJ1-2; D might be TRBD1 (5 bases). The germline CDR1 and CDR2 sequences are LGHNA and YNFKEQ. CDR3 size: 15 residues. Trimming took 0 bases from V and 4 from J, leaving 12 bases between them. Here the CDR3 DNA reads TGTGCCAGCAGCCAAGATCCTGGGGGTACCTATGGCTACACCTTC. Its protein product is CASSQDPGGTYGYTF.

This clonotype was observed a few times. The chain recombines TRBV9 with TRBJ2-1; D may match TRBD1 or TRBD2 (6 bases each). The germline V gene has CDR1 SGDLS and CDR2 YYNGEE. The CDR3 runs to 13 residues. With 4 bases removed from V and 8 bases from J, the gap between germline ends came to 13 bases. The CDR3 DNA reads as TGTGCCAGCAGCTGGGGGGCGGGCGATGAGCAGTTCTTC. It is translated as CASSWGAGDEQFF.

This clonotype has a count of ten or more. J is TRBJ1-2 and V is TRBV12-3 or TRBV12-4; D call uncertain. Trimming removed 1 base from V and 4 bases from J, with 7 bases in between. This CDR3 comprises 13 residues. The CDR3 DNA reads as TGTGCCAGCAGTTTAGGTGGGATCTATGGCTACACCTTC. Translation: CASSLGGIYGYTF.

V gene TRBV6-2 or TRBV6-3 combines with J gene TRBJ2-2; D unclear. The CDR3 runs to 13 residues. From germline, CDR1 is MNHEY and CDR2 SVGEGT. Between the trimmed V and J ends, which lost 10 bases and 2 bases, there was a span of 11 bases. The CDR3: CATRPGNTGELFF. The CDR3 DNA sequence: TGTGCCACCAGACCCGGAAACACCGGGGAGCTGTTTTTT.

This sequence joins TRBV7-2 and TRBJ1-5, with D unclear. Germline CDR1 and CDR2: SGHTA and FQGNSA. Trimming cost V 1 base and J 2 bases, with 9 bases left between them. This CDR3 contains 15 residues. CDR3 in DNA: TGTGCCAGCAGCTTAGTGCATGGCGGCAATCAGCCCCAGCATTTT. It specifies CASSLVHGGNQPQHF.